The present TCR beta chain was sequenced within a study of blood T cell repertoires in COVID-19. Study summary: The cDNA or gDNA used as material had been derived from T cells, B-cell-depleted T cells, or PBMCs.

During active infection, Seattle patients enrolled and were then monitored through disease. The CDR3 is made up of 13 amino acids. The germline gives CDR1 MNHEY, CDR2 SVGAGI. After removal of 5 bases from V and 7 bases from J, the junction contained 4 bases not matched to a gene. The method was immunoSEQ multiplex PCR; TCRdb's version includes in-frame clones alone and lacks a portion of them. The table lists 90,000 or so clones, under 90% of them singletons. The source is a man aged 55-75 years with COVID-19, enrolled during active disease. The sample was peripheral blood. The chain has TRBV6-5 and TRBJ1-5; 8 bases map to TRBD1. The CDR3 sequence: CASSLQGGQPQHF. The CDR3 nucleotides are TGTGCCAGCAGTCTACAGGGGGGCCAGCCCCAGCATTTT.